This T cell receptor beta chain emerged from a study of T cells in narcolepsy. Study in general: Healthy controls were enrolled alongside patients with narcolepsy type 1 or type 2. Study-wide results and limits: Autoreactive clonotypes reportedly recurred in blood of same and different patients, not controls. Autoreactive HCRT-specific and TRIB2-specific clonotypes were marked in same-patient CSF-versus-blood CD4+ comparisons. In some patient and control memory CD4+ samples, autoreactive clones were absent.

This clone occurred a few times. Antigen: not known. The germline gives CDR1 MNHEY, CDR2 SMNVEV (reference sequence). This CDR3 contains 16 residues. The V gene end was trimmed by 4 bases and the J gene end by 4 bases; junction bases not matched to a gene: 13. TCRdb's copy holds only in-frame clones and misses some; the assay was immunoSEQ multiplex PCR. The sample contains around 27,000 clones, about 80% of which appear only once. This chain links TRBV27 with TRBJ2-7; 7 nucleotides match TRBD1. This TCR was recovered from a human donor with narcolepsy. The sequenced sample was CD45RA- memory CD4+ T cells from PBMCs. The CDR3 DNA sequence: TGTGCCAGCAGTTCGTACCTACAGGGGCTGCGGTACGAGCAGTACTTC. It yields the protein CASSSYLQGLRYEQYF.